This T cell receptor beta chain was captured in a study of T cell repertoires in cytomegalovirus infection. Study details: Evidence of both CMV infection and a matching HLA type came from public TCR beta signatures.

In TCRdb, the reads were re-called with MiXCR into one record per CDR3 protein. This sample has approximately 550,000 distinct CDR3 sequences, with about 15% found just once. This clonotype was recorded many times. Antigen unknown. This CDR3 has 15 amino acids. The germline CDR1 and CDR2 sequences are LNHDA and SQIVND (reference sequence). Trimming removed 5 bases from V and 3 bases from J, with 17 bases in between. Findings of the study overall: Public TCR beta family frequency separated CMV-and-HLA carriers, including in an independent cohort. Clonotype analysis showed dominance of the ex vivo response by HLA-C-restricted CMV-specific TCR beta clonotypes.

V gene TRBV19 combines with J gene TRBJ2-7; D might be TRBD2 (6 bases). This TCR derives from a human donor in good health (CMV status not recorded). Some clones in this sample may be carry-over from other donors' samples. Source material: CD8+ T cells from PBMCs. DNA of the CDR3: TGTGCCAGTAGTGGGGCGGGAAGAGCGGACTACGAGCAGTACTTC. Translated: CASSGAGRADYEQYF.